This T cell receptor beta chain was retrieved from a study of OX40 agonist ivuxolimab in advanced cancers. About the study: Ivuxolimab is an agonistic anti-OX40 (CD134) antibody, and patients were treated with it.

The study, taken as a whole, reports: Mean expanded clone counts were higher in CD8+ than CD4+ T cells.

A single count supports this clone. Its specificity is unknown. Losses at the gene ends were 9 bases for V and 0 bases for J; bases not matched to a gene: 9. This CDR3 has 16 amino acids. The germline gives CDR1 SNHLY, CDR2 FYNNEI. Clones were sequenced by immunoSEQ multiplex PCR, and TCRdb holds only the in-frame ones, with some missing. This sample has about 100,000 clones; around 90% occur once, and the top ten carry 0.15% to 0.2%. The source is an adult with an advanced solid tumor such as melanoma, head and neck, liver or kidney cancer. V and J are TRBV2 and TRBJ2-3, with 10 bases that match TRBD2. The sample consisted of CD4+ or CD8+ T cells sorted from blood, taken in a trial of the OX40 agonist ivuxolimab. The CDR3 sequence is CARRKREGSSTDTQYF. CDR3 nucleotide sequence: TGTGCCAGGAGGAAGCGGGAGGGCTCGAGCACAGATACGCAGTATTTT.